This TCR beta chain was obtained from a study of shared clonotypes between healthy human individuals. Study-level points and caveats: In contrast to clonotypes shared by all four donors, non-shared clonotypes had lower generation probabilities.

Note on this clone: Its antigen is unknown.

Terminally differentiated effector memory CD45RA+ cells were left out of the naive CD8 fraction, which was CD45RO-negative and positively selected for CCR7. Original data processing: Without quality scores, immunoSEQ junctional reads could not be filtered like full-length reads. The repertoire was sequenced with immunoSEQ multiplex PCR; TCRdb's copy has only in-frame clones and lacks some. The D gene and trimming were derived from the DNA, and the V and J assignments and clone size from that table. The repertoire includes roughly 2,000,000 clones, approximately 94% of them detected once, and under 1.5% sits in the top ten. V lost 0 bases and J lost 4, with 15 bases in between. The CDR3 totals 16 residues. CDR1 and CDR2 from the germline V gene are MNHEY and SVGAGI.

The source of this sequence is a man aged 18-30 years in good health. This chain links TRBV6-5 with TRBJ2-5, with D possibly TRBD2 on 6 matching bases. Material: naive CD8+ T cells sorted from blood. This CDR3 reads CASSYSSGGGLETQYF. The CDR3 DNA reads as TGTGCCAGCAGTTACTCTTCCGGGGGAGGCCTAGAGACCCAGTACTTC.